The 26 T cell receptor beta chains below come from one sample, sequenced in a study of memory CD4+ T cells and cytomegalovirus serostatus. The protocol was immunoSEQ multiplex PCR, while the TCRdb copy is restricted to in-frame clones and leaves out a portion. This table has 45,000 to 65,000 clones, around 83% appearing once. Single viable CD3+CD4+CD8-CD45RO+ cells were sorted as the memory CD4+ T cells. Input material: memory CD4+ T cells from blood. The source of these receptors is an adult in good health and CMV-seropositive.

Only a few counts were recorded for this clone. The chain carries TRBV15 and TRBJ1-6, with unresolved D. Trimming removed 0 bases at V and 7 bases at J, with 4 bases between. The CDR3 spans 13 residues. Germline CDR1 and CDR2: LNHNV and YYDKDF (reference sequence). DNA of the CDR3: TGTGCCACCAGCAGAGATCGCAATTCACCCCTCCACTTT. Its protein is CATSRDRNSPLHF.

This chain connects TRBV28 to TRBJ2-2, with 8 bases identical to TRBD1. Germline V lookup: CDR1 MDHEN, CDR2 SYDVKM. Losses at the gene ends were 3 bases for V and 7 bases for J; bases not matched to a gene: 1. The CDR3 covers 13 residues. The CDR3 DNA reads as TGTGCCAGCAGTTTGGACAGGGACGGGGAGCTGTTTTTT. This gives the protein CASSLDRDGELFF.

This chain links TRBV28 with TRBJ2-7; D is ambiguous. The CDR3 spans 11 residues. The germline CDR1 and CDR2 sequences are MDHEN and SYDVKM. V lost 2 bases, J lost 6 bases, and 5 bases lay in between. DNA of the CDR3: TGTGCCAGCAGTTTAGGAATCGAGCAGTACTTC. It codes for CASSLGIEQYF.

V gene TRBV5-4 combines with J gene TRBJ1-2, with D uncertain. Trimming removed 2 bases from V and 2 bases from J, with 10 bases in between. The germline gives CDR1 SGHNT, CDR2 YYREEE (reference sequence). CDR3 length: 14 residues. In DNA form, the CDR3 reads TGTGCCAGCAGCTTATGGGGTTTAAACTATGGCTACACCTTC. Translated, it gives CASSLWGLNYGYTF.

The chain employs TRBV7-6 and TRBJ1-1, with D maybe TRBD1 (6 bases). In germline, CDR1 is SGHVS, CDR2 FNYEAQ. V lost 0 bases, J lost 0 bases, and 14 bases lay in between. The CDR3 loop spans 17 amino acids. Here the CDR3 reads CASSLARLDRLNTEAFF. The CDR3 nucleotides read TGTGCCAGCAGCTTAGCGCGTTTGGACAGACTGAACACTGAAGCTTTCTTT.

This clone was detected once. This chain links TRBV19 with TRBJ1-5, with D uncertain. CDR1 LNHDA and CDR2 SQIVND come from the germline V gene (reference sequence). The CDR3 spans 15 residues. Trimming took off 4 bases at V and 4 bases at J, with 14 bases between the two ends. In DNA form, the CDR3 reads TGTGCCAGTAGTAGGGCCGGTCAGATAAATCAGCCCCAGCATTTT. It codes for CASSRAGQINQPQHF.

This chain links TRBV27 with TRBJ2-7; 7 bases map to TRBD2. The CDR3 runs to 16 residues. The V gene's germline CDR1 is MNHEY and CDR2 SMNVEV (reference sequence). The V gene end was trimmed by 3 bases and the J gene end by 3 bases; junction bases not matched to a gene: 11. The CDR3 reads CASSFLGGGGGYEQYF. The CDR3 nucleotides read TGTGCCAGCAGTTTTCTCGGGGGAGGCGGGGGCTACGAGCAGTACTTC.

Of note for this clone: Germline is not matched at one junction end, which may reflect a read error. The chain employs TRBV19 and TRBJ1-6; D unclear. There are 16 residues in the CDR3. The germline V gene encodes CDR1 LNHDA and CDR2 SQIVND (reference sequence). The CDR3 loop reads CASSLEPKKDNSPLHF. Written as DNA, the CDR3 is TGTGCCAGTAGTTTAGAGCCAAAAAAAGATAATTCACCCCTCCACTTT. Full variable domain (missing parts from reference TRBV19 and TRBJ1-6): DGGITQSPKYLFRKEGQNVTLSCEQNLNHDAMYWYRQDPGQGLRLIYYSQIVNDFQKGDIAEGYSVSREKKESFPLTVTSAQKNPTAFYLCASSLEPKKDNSPLHFGNGTRLTVT.

This clone was counted a few times. DNA of the CDR3: TGTGCCAGCAGCGTCAGGGAGAAGGGTGAAGCTTTCTTT. As protein: CASSVREKGEAFF. The chain employs TRBV9 and TRBJ1-1; D is perhaps TRBD1 (5 bases). This CDR3 contains 13 residues. V dropped 2 bases and J dropped 7 bases, with 12 bases sitting between them. Germline V lookup: CDR1 SGDLS, CDR2 YYNGEE.

This sequence joins TRBV7-2 and TRBJ1-3; D gene unclear. In germline, CDR1 is SGHTA, CDR2 FQGNSA. The CDR3 consists of 15 residues. Trimming removed 1 base from V and 0 bases from J, with 7 bases in between. The CDR3: CASSLEEGSGNTIYF. CDR3 coding DNA: TGTGCCAGCAGCTTAGAGGAGGGCTCTGGAAACACCATATATTTT.

The J gene is TRBJ2-3, the V gene TRBV7-2; D gene ambiguous. The CDR3 runs 12 residues. The ends were cut back, 1 base at V and 7 bases at J, with 6 bases in the middle. Germline V lookup: CDR1 SGHTA, CDR2 FQGNSA. CDR3 sequence: CASSLEGYTQYF. CDR3 DNA: TGTGCCAGCAGCTTAGAAGGATATACGCAGTATTTT.

CDR3 sequence (DNA): TGTGCCAGCAGTTTGGGTTTTAACTCTGGAAACACCATATATTTT. This gives the protein CASSLGFNSGNTIYF. This chain connects TRBV6-1 to TRBJ1-3, with D uncertain. The CDR3 runs to 15 residues. Germline values: CDR1 MNHNS, CDR2 SASEGT. Deletions cut 5 bases from V and 0 bases from J, with 11 bases between.

This clone was counted between two and nine times. The chain carries TRBV7-9 and TRBJ1-3; D call uncertain. The germline gives CDR1 SEHNR, CDR2 FQNEAQ (reference sequence). The CDR3 spans 17 residues. V was pared by 4 bases and J by 0 bases, with 16 bases between. The CDR3 region is CASSSGREGSSGNTIYF. CDR3 nucleotide sequence: TGTGCCAGCAGCTCAGGTCGGGAAGGCAGCTCTGGAAACACCATATATTTT.

The chain recombines TRBV11-2 with TRBJ1-2; a weak D match, TRBD1 (5 bases). V was clipped by 1 base and J by 6 bases, with 9 bases between them. CDR1 is SGHAT, CDR2 FQNNGV, per germline. This CDR3 is built from 13 residues. The CDR3 DNA reads TGTGCCAGCAGCTTAGCCAGGGAGGATGGCTACACCTTC. It encodes CASSLAREDGYTF.

The V call is TRBV6-5, the J call TRBJ1-3, with unresolved D. Trimming cost V 6 bases and J 9 bases, with 18 bases left between them. This CDR3 has 14 amino acids. CDR1 is MNHEY, CDR2 SVGAGI, per germline. The CDR3 bases are TGTGCCAGCAGCCCCGACTGGGCCCGGGGCACCATATATTTT. Its protein is CASSPDWARGTIYF.

Of note for this clone: At one boundary the junction diverges from the germline segment, which might be a read error. The rearrangement uses TRBV18 and TRBJ2-5, with D possibly matching TRBD1 (6 bases). The CDR3 contains 13 residues. Germline V gene sequence: CDR1 KGHSH, CDR2 LQKENI. The CDR3 bases are TGTGCCAGCTCACCAGAACAGGGCAGGGACCCCAACTTC. It codes for CASSPEQGRDPNF. The entire variable domain, with the rest obtained from reference TRBV18 and TRBJ2-5, is as follows: NAGVMQNPRHLVRRRGQEARLRCSPMKGHSHVYWYRQLPEEGLKFMVYLQKENIIDESGMPKERFSAEFPKEGPSILRIQQVVRGDSAAYFCASSPEQGRDPNFGPGTRLLVL.

This chain joins TRBV28 and TRBJ2-3; the D call may be TRBD1 or TRBD2 (5 bases each). Trimming removed 4 bases from V and 0 bases from J, with 14 bases in between. The CDR3 is made up of 16 amino acids. The V gene's germline CDR1 is MDHEN and CDR2 SYDVKM. CDR3 nucleotide sequence: TGTGCCAGCAGTTCCCTGGGACGTACTAGCACAGATACGCAGTATTTT. It yields the protein CASSSLGRTSTDTQYF.

The gene calls are TRBV29-1 and TRBJ1-1; a possible D gene is TRBD1 (5 bases). Trimming took 6 bases from V and 6 from J, leaving 14 bases between them. Germline assignment: CDR1 SQVTM and CDR2 ANQGSEA. This CDR3 spans 12 amino acids. The CDR3, as DNA: TGCAGCGTGATGCAGGGTGTCCCTGAAGCTTTCTTT. This codes for CSVMQGVPEAFF.

This rearrangement joins TRBV5-6 to TRBJ2-5, with 8 bases fitting TRBD2. This CDR3 region has 15 residues. With 2 bases clipped from V and 9 bases from J, the junction kept 12 bases outside the gene matches. Germline V gives CDR1 SGHDT, CDR2 YYEEEE. The CDR3 is CASSLGGLGGPAQYF. As DNA, the CDR3 is TGTGCCAGCAGCTTAGGGGGACTAGGAGGGCCGGCCCAGTACTTC.

V gene TRBV4-3 combines with J gene TRBJ2-3; D uncertain. Germline-derived CDR1 and CDR2 are LGHNA and YSLEER. The ends were cut back, 0 bases at V and 3 bases at J, with 10 bases in the middle. The CDR3 totals 15 residues. The CDR3 protein is CASSQDVFATDTQYF. The CDR3 DNA reads TGCGCCAGCAGCCAAGATGTGTTCGCAACAGATACGCAGTATTTT.

This sequence joins TRBV25-1 and TRBJ2-2; D is uncertain. The germline CDR1 and CDR2 sequences are MGHDK and SYGVNS. The CDR3 extends over 11 amino acids. Trimming took 5 bases from V and 4 from J, leaving 2 bases between them. The CDR3 loop is CASSITGELFF. CDR3 DNA: TGTGCCAGCAGTATCACCGGGGAGCTGTTTTTT.

The chain couples TRBV7-2 to TRBJ1-5; possibly TRBD1 for D (6 bases). The V gene's germline CDR1 is SGHTA and CDR2 FQGNSA. Deletions cut 1 base from V and 6 bases from J, with 10 bases between. The CDR3 loop spans 14 amino acids. The CDR3 loop is CASSLVQGGQPQHF. As DNA, the CDR3 is TGTGCCAGCAGCTTAGTACAGGGAGGTCAGCCCCAGCATTTT.

The genes are TRBV19 and TRBJ2-2, with D unresolved. The CDR3 has 12 residues. Germline loops: CDR1 LNHDA, CDR2 SQIVND (reference sequence). The V gene lost 5 bases and the J gene lost 3 bases, with 4 bases spanning the gap. CDR3 amino acids: CASSVYTGELFF. CDR3 in DNA: TGTGCCAGTAGTGTTTACACCGGGGAGCTGTTTTTT.

V is TRBV2 and J is TRBJ2-7; no reliable D call. The ends were cut back, 6 bases at V and 2 bases at J, with 8 bases in the middle. Germline V CDR1 and CDR2: SNHLY, FYNNEI. The CDR3 is 12 residues long. The CDR3 nucleotides are TGTGCCAGCAGCCCGACCCCCTACGAGCAGTACTTC. Encoded protein: CASSPTPYEQYF. Filled out from reference TRBV2 and TRBJ2-7, the complete variable domain reads EPEVTQTPSHQVTQMGQEVILRCVPISNHLYFYWYRQILGQKVEFLVSFYNNEISEKSEIFDDQFSVERPDGSNFTLKIRSTKLEDSAMYFCASSPTPYEQYFGPGTRLTVT.

The rearrangement uses TRBV27 and TRBJ1-5, with unresolved D. The CDR3 totals 14 residues. Trimming shortened V by 7 bases and J by 2 bases, and 12 bases separated the two germline ends. Germline V gene data show CDR1 as MNHEY and CDR2 as SMNVEV (reference sequence). Written as DNA, the CDR3 is TGTGCCAGCAAGGAAGGTTCGCGCAATCAGCCCCAGCATTTT. Its protein is CASKEGSRNQPQHF.

This chain links TRBV12-5 with TRBJ2-3, with 9 bases lining up with TRBD2. Germline lookup yields CDR1 LGHNT and CDR2 FRNRAP. The CDR3 extends over 19 amino acids. V dropped 0 bases and J dropped 1; count of bases not matched to a gene: 11. The CDR3 region is CASGLVKDGRTSGTDTQYF. The CDR3, as DNA: TGTGCTAGTGGTTTGGTTAAGGACGGTCGGACTAGCGGCACAGATACGCAGTATTTT.